This T cell receptor beta chain is drawn from a study of post-analysis software for immune sequencing data. Whole-study context: Relapsing-remitting, secondary progressive and progressive-relapsing multiple sclerosis courses were included. Study outcomes and limitations: Strong co-clustering by F measure linked samples that shared a preparation batch. Compared with controls, patients showed significantly lower normalized Chao1 diversity. Patients used about 5 TRBV segments, including TRBV5-6, TRBV5-1 and TRBV20-1, more often than controls.

The CDR3 has 14 residues. The germline V and J ends were trimmed by 3 bases and 2 bases, with 9 bases remaining between them. Unique-molecular-identifier-tagged TCR beta cDNA libraries were used. Each batch of about 0.95 to 10 million T cells produced roughly 0.5 million cDNA molecules. TCRdb redid the calling of the PCR reads with MiXCR, one entry per CDR3 protein. This table has 750,000 to 950,000 distinct CDR3 sequences, roughly 58% appearing once. Remarks on this clonotype: Its antigen is currently unknown.

The chain couples TRBV12-3 or TRBV12-4 to TRBJ2-3, with D hard to call. This receptor was identified in a girl aged 10 to 17 with multiple sclerosis. Material: blood. The CDR3 reads CASSFGPYTDTQYF. The DNA of the CDR3 is TGTGCCAGCAGTTTTGGGCCCTACACAGATACGCAGTATTTT.